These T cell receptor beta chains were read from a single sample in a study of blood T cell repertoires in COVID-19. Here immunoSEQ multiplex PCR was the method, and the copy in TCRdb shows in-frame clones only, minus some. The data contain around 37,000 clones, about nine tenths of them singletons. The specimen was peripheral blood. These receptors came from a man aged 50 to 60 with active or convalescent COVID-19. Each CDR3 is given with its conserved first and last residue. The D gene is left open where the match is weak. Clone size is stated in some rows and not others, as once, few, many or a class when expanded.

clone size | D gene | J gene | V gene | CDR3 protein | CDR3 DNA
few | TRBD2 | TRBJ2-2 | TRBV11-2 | CASRKPGASGRTTGELFF | TGTGCCAGCAGAAAACCTGGGGCTAGCGGGAGGACTACCGGGGAGCTGTTTTTT
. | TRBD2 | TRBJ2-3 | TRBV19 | CASSIGAGETDTQYF | TGTGCCAGTAGTATTGGAGCGGGAGAAACAGATACGCAGTATTTT
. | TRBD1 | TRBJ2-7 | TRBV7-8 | CASSLSGQGFYEQYF | TGTGCCAGCAGCTTATCGGGACAGGGTTTCTACGAGCAGTACTTC
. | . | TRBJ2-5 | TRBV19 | CASSARDRGPSGTTQETQYF | TGTGCCAGTAGTGCCCGGGACAGGGGTCCTAGCGGGACCACTCAAGAGACCCAGTACTTC
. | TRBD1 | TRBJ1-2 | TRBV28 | CASSLWVRGLIYGYTF | TGTGCCAGCAGTTTATGGGTCAGGGGGTTAATCTATGGCTACACCTTC
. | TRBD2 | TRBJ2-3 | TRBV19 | CASSISGLIVDTQYF | TGTGCCAGTAGTATTAGCGGGCTAATCGTTGATACGCAGTATTTT
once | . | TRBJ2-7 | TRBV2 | CASSDSPGQSSYEQYF | TGTGCCAGCAGCGACTCGCCAGGGCAATCGTCCTACGAGCAGTACTTC
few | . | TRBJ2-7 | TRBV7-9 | CASSPRRAKVYEQYF | TGTGCCAGCAGCCCGAGGCGGGCCAAGGTCTACGAGCAGTACTTC
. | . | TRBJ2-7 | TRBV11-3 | CASSLLGGGEQYF | TGTGCCAGCAGTCTGCTGGGAGGGGGGGAGCAGTACTTC
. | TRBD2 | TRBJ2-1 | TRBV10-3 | CASTTSGRTNEQFF | TGTGCCAGCACGACTAGCGGGAGGACGAATGAGCAGTTCTTC